A single sample is the source of the 21 T cell receptor beta chains below, sequenced in a study of T cell changes during pregnancy in multiple sclerosis. Method: immunoSEQ multiplex PCR; TCRdb's copy keeps in-frame clones and lacks some. The sample holds tens of thousands of clones, about 92% seen once. The sequences come from CD4+ T cells from peripheral blood mononuclear cells, collected after pregnancy. These receptor sequences come from a female donor with multiple sclerosis, enrolled in a pregnancy study.

The rearrangement uses TRBV18 and TRBJ2-7, with D perhaps TRBD1 (5 bases). CDR3 length: 13 amino acids. Per germline, CDR1 KGHSH and CDR2 LQKENI. The ends were cut back, 2 bases at V and 5 bases at J, with 10 bases in the middle. The DNA of the CDR3 is TGTGCCAGCTCACCAGGGGCAGGGAACGAGCAGTACTTC. It specifies CASSPGAGNEQYF.

V usage is TRBV4-3 and J usage is TRBJ1-2, with D unclear. Trimming pared 0 bases from V and 0 bases from J, leaving 8 bases between. CDR1 and CDR2 from the germline V gene are LGHNA and YSLEER. This CDR3 has 15 amino acids. The chain's CDR3 is CASSQERLTNYGYTF. As DNA, the CDR3 is TGCGCCAGCAGCCAAGAGAGGCTGACTAACTATGGCTACACCTTC.

The V and J genes are TRBV29-1 and TRBJ1-1; D remains ambiguous. CDR3 length: 12 residues. V lost 6 bases, J lost 0 bases, and 8 bases lay in between. CDR1 and CDR2 from the germline V gene are SQVTM and ANQGSEA. The CDR3 is CSVWRMNTEAFF. In DNA form, the CDR3 reads TGCAGCGTGTGGCGGATGAACACTGAAGCTTTCTTT. Using reference TRBV29-1 and TRBJ1-1 for the parts outside the CDR3, the full variable domain is SAVISQKPSRDICQRGTSLTIQCQVDSQVTMMFWYRQQPGQSLTLIATANQGSEATYESGFVIDKFPISRPNLTFSTLTVSNMSPEDSSIYLCSVWRMNTEAFFGQGTRLTVV.

The chain links TRBV6-5 to TRBJ1-1; no definite D call. V was shortened by 6 bases and J by 1 base, with 6 bases between the two germline ends. CDR1 is MNHEY and CDR2 is SVGAGI in the germline V gene. The CDR3 consists of 12 residues. The CDR3 sequence is CASSPTNTEAFF. The CDR3 DNA reads as TGTGCCAGCAGCCCTACGAACACTGAAGCTTTCTTT.

This clone was recorded only once. The rearrangement joins TRBV7-9 to TRBJ2-7, with D hard to call. Germline V gene lookup returns CDR1 SEHNR and CDR2 FQNEAQ (reference sequence). The CDR3 has 14 residues. Trimming pared 4 bases from V and 2 bases from J, leaving 12 bases between. The CDR3 DNA reads TGTGCCAGCAGCTCCACTCTAGGTACCTACGAGCAGTACTTC. Amino acids: CASSSTLGTYEQYF.

This clone has only a few counts. The chain combines TRBV6-1 with TRBJ1-2; 7 bases agree with TRBD1. The CDR3 is 14 residues long. The germline V gene encodes CDR1 MNHNS and CDR2 SASEGT. The V and J ends lost 8 bases and 3 bases, in that order; junction bases with no gene match: 9. The chain's CDR3 is CASGKGQTDYGYTF. CDR3 DNA sequence: TGTGCCAGCGGGAAGGGACAGACCGACTATGGCTACACCTTC.

The rearrangement uses TRBV4-3 and TRBJ2-2; D possibly corresponds to TRBD2 (5 bases). Trimming left V 0 bases short and J 4 bases short, with 6 bases between. The CDR3 consists of 14 residues. The germline V gene encodes CDR1 LGHNA and CDR2 YSLEER. As DNA, the CDR3 is TGCGCCAGCAGCCAAGAGGAGGTCACCGGGGAGCTGTTTTTT. Its protein product is CASSQEEVTGELFF.

In this sample, this clone turned up a few times. The rearrangement joins TRBV6-1 to TRBJ1-5; 7 bases line up with TRBD1. V lost 7 bases and J lost 4; bases outside the gene matches: 4. Germline V CDR1 and CDR2: MNHNS, SASEGT. This CDR3 is built from 13 residues. In DNA, the CDR3 is TGTGCCAGCATCGGGACAGCGAATCAGCCCCAGCATTTT. Its protein is CASIGTANQPQHF.

The chain combines TRBV5-4 with TRBJ2-7; weak D call: TRBD2 (6 bases). The germline V and J ends were trimmed by 0 bases and 7 bases, with 20 bases remaining between them. The CDR3 is 16 residues long. CDR1 and CDR2 from the germline V gene are SGHNT and YYREEE (reference sequence). In nucleotides, the CDR3 is TGTGCCAGCAGCTTGGCCCGGGGGATGACCCCTCGGGAGCAGTACTTC. This translates into CASSLARGMTPREQYF.

This clone was detected only once. V is TRBV6-5 and J is TRBJ1-1; TRBD1 matches at 9 bases. V lost 5 bases and J lost 6; bases outside the gene matches: 10. There are 15 residues in the CDR3. Germline V CDR1 and CDR2: MNHEY, SVGAGI. CDR3 residues: CASSRTTGGGSEAFF. Written as DNA, the CDR3 is TGTGCCAGCAGTCGAACGACAGGGGGAGGTTCTGAAGCTTTCTTT.

This chain uses TRBV19 with TRBJ2-2, with D possibly being TRBD2 (5 bases). Germline lookup yields CDR1 LNHDA and CDR2 SQIVND (reference sequence). Trimming removed 4 bases at V and 0 bases at J, with 9 bases between. The CDR3 sequence is 15 residues long. CDR3 sequence: CASSTRTANTGELFF. The CDR3 DNA follows: TGTGCCAGTAGTACCCGGACTGCGAACACCGGGGAGCTGTTTTTT.

The chain employs TRBV7-3 and TRBJ2-7; 7 bases are shared with TRBD1. V gave up 4 bases and J gave up 1 base; unmatched junction bases: 4. The CDR3 has 14 residues. CDR1 and CDR2 (germline): SGHTA, FQGTGA. CDR3 bases: TGTGCCAGCAGCTCAGACAGGGTTTCCTACGAGCAGTACTTC. Its translation: CASSSDRVSYEQYF. The full variable domain, with the rest looked up from reference TRBV7-3 and TRBJ2-7, is GAGVSQTPSNKVTEKGKYVELRCDPISGHTALYWYRQSLGQGPEFLIYFQGTGAADDSGLPNDRFFAVRPEGSVSTLKIQRTERGDSAVYLCASSSDRVSYEQYFGPGTRLTVT.

This chain connects TRBV18 to TRBJ2-5; 8 bases are shared with TRBD2. Germline V CDR1 and CDR2: KGHSH, LQKENI. CDR3 length: 15 amino acids. The V segment lost 6 bases and the J segment 5 bases; nucleotides outside the gene matches: 11. CDR3 bases: TGTGCCAGCTCCCGAGATGGGACTAGAGGGGAGACCCAGTACTTC. This encodes CASSRDGTRGETQYF. The full variable domain, in which reference TRBV18 and TRBJ2-5 provide the parts outside the CDR3, is NAGVMQNPRHLVRRRGQEARLRCSPMKGHSHVYWYRQLPEEGLKFMVYLQKENIIDESGMPKERFSAEFPKEGPSILRIQQVVRGDSAAYFCASSRDGTRGETQYFGPGTRLLVL.

V is TRBV23-1 and J is TRBJ1-6; 8 bases map to TRBD1. TRBV23-1 is known as an ORF, though its function is uncertain. The CDR3 runs 17 residues. The trim removed 7 bases at V and 8 bases at J, leaving 16 bases unmatched. The CDR3 loop is CASMEGTTGDQDSPLHF. CDR3 nucleotides: TGCGCCAGCATGGAGGGTACGACAGGGGACCAAGATTCACCCCTCCACTTT.

This rearrangement joins TRBV7-8 to TRBJ1-1; 9 bases line up with TRBD1. CDR1 and CDR2 from the germline V gene are SGHVS and FQNEAQ. J gave up 11 bases and V 1 base, and 11 bases lay outside the gene matches. The CDR3 totals 15 residues. In DNA, the CDR3 is TGTGCCAGCAGCTTAGGAGCGATCGGACAGGGGCACGCTTTCTTT. Translated, it gives CASSLGAIGQGHAFF.

This chain links TRBV18 with TRBJ2-3, with TRBD1 matching 9 bases. CDR1 is KGHSH and CDR2 is LQKENI in the germline V gene. This CDR3 is 15 amino acids long. The V segment lost 3 bases and the J segment 3 bases; nucleotides outside the gene matches: 4. For the CDR3, the DNA is TGTGCCAGCTCACCGGGACAGGGTATAACAGATACGCAGTATTTT. It encodes CASSPGQGITDTQYF.

The chain joins TRBV6-5 to TRBJ2-3, with TRBD2 identical over 10 bases. Per germline, CDR1 MNHEY and CDR2 SVGAGI. The CDR3 spans 15 residues. V gave up 7 bases and J gave up 5 bases; unmatched junction bases: 9. CDR3 protein: CASTQRGGRVDTQYF. CDR3 sequence (DNA): TGTGCCAGCACTCAGCGGGGGGGCAGGGTAGATACGCAGTATTTT.

This chain links TRBV5-5 with TRBJ1-1; no firm D call. The CDR3 length is 14 residues. The ends were cut back, 4 bases at V and 2 bases at J, with 12 bases in the middle. Germline CDR1 and CDR2: SGHKS and YYEKEE (reference sequence). The CDR3 nucleotides read TGTGCCAGCAGCGCAACCACAGTAAACACTGAAGCTTTCTTT. Translation gives CASSATTVNTEAFF.

The chain is built from TRBV19 and TRBJ1-5; 7 bases are shared with TRBD1. The CDR3 contains 16 residues. Trimming took 5 bases from V and 5 from J; bases not matched to a gene: 12. Per the germline V gene, CDR1 is LNHDA and CDR2 is SQIVND (reference sequence). The CDR3 nucleotides read TGTGCCAGTAGTGTTTTAAGGGGGCAAGGTGATCAGCCCCAGCATTTT. It yields the protein CASSVLRGQGDQPQHF. The variable domain in full, completed from reference TRBV19 and TRBJ1-5, reads DGGITQSPKYLFRKEGQNVTLSCEQNLNHDAMYWYRQDPGQGLRLIYYSQIVNDFQKGDIAEGYSVSREKKESFPLTVTSAQKNPTAFYLCASSVLRGQGDQPQHFGDGTRLSIL.

The genes are TRBV15 and TRBJ2-3; 7 bases are shared with TRBD1. Unmatched junction bases numbered 6, after V lost 5 bases and J lost 4 bases. Per germline, CDR1 LNHNV and CDR2 YYDKDF (reference sequence). The CDR3 has 14 residues. The CDR3 here is CATSGRQGPDTQYF. CDR3 nucleotide sequence: TGTGCCACCAGCGGAAGACAGGGTCCAGATACGCAGTATTTT.

The chain couples TRBV11-2 to TRBJ2-2, with D perhaps matching TRBD1 (6 bases). Germline assignment: CDR1 SGHAT and CDR2 FQNNGV. The length of the CDR3 is 15 residues. V gave up 2 bases and J gave up 6 bases, with 13 bases separating them. The CDR3, as DNA: TGTGCCAGCAGCTTAAGGACAGCGTATTCCGGGGAGCTGTTTTTT. Its translation is CASSLRTAYSGELFF.